This is a list of T cell receptor beta chains from one sample in a study of siplizumab effects on memory and regulatory T cells. Assay used: immunoSEQ multiplex PCR; TCRdb lists only in-frame clones, some missing. The repertoire holds approximately 52,000 clones, with 95% to 97% as singletons. Sequences were obtained from naive CD4+ T cells sorted from blood. These receptors came from a human donor in good health. Both conserved end residues are part of each CDR3. A D gene is named only where the DNA matches it firmly. Only some rows state a clone size, as once, few, many or a class for expanded clones.

CDR3aa | CDR3nt | abundance | j_gene | v_gene | d_gene
CASSLGLAEYNEQFF | TGCGCCAGCAGCTTGGGACTAGCGGAATACAATGAGCAGTTCTTC | . | TRBJ2-1 | TRBV5-1 | TRBD2
CASSRQGFDEQYF | TGTGCCAGCAGTCGACAGGGTTTCGACGAGCAGTACTTC | . | TRBJ2-7 | TRBV6-5 | TRBD1
CASSVGLGRNTEAFF | TGTGCCAGCAGCGTAGGTCTGGGGAGGAACACTGAAGCTTTCTTT | . | TRBJ1-1 | TRBV9 | .
CASSLIPGANTGELFF | TGTGCCAGCAGCTTAATCCCAGGCGCGAACACCGGGGAGCTGTTTTTT | . | TRBJ2-2 | TRBV7-3 | .
CASLRGLTYNEQFF | TGTGCCAGCCTCCGGGGTCTCACCTACAATGAGCAGTTCTTC | . | TRBJ2-1 | TRBV2 | .
CAIGRNQPQHF | TGTGCCATCGGCAGAAATCAGCCCCAGCATTTT | . | TRBJ1-5 | TRBV10-3 | .
CASSPPPGRNQPQHF | TGTGCCAGCTCACCACCGCCAGGCCGCAATCAGCCCCAGCATTTT | . | TRBJ1-5 | TRBV18 | .
CASSPRQLFYEQYF | TGTGCCAGCAGTCCTAGACAGCTTTTCTACGAGCAGTACTTC | . | TRBJ2-7 | TRBV28 | .
CASSPRDRDSYEQYF | TGTGCCAGTAGCCCCCGGGACAGGGACTCCTACGAGCAGTACTTC | . | TRBJ2-7 | TRBV19 | TRBD1
CASSYDGVSGNTIYF | TGTGCCAGCAGTTACGACGGAGTCTCTGGAAACACCATATATTTT | . | TRBJ1-3 | TRBV6-5 | .
CASSRSGGGYSYEQYF | TGTGCCAGCAGCCGATCCGGCGGGGGGTACTCCTACGAGCAGTACTTC | . | TRBJ2-7 | TRBV7-2 | TRBD2
CASSLFGSGQSETQYF | TGTGCCAGCAGCTTGTTTGGGTCGGGTCAGTCGGAGACCCAGTACTTC | . | TRBJ2-5 | TRBV5-8 | .
CASSSQPSDRESAFF | TGTGCCAGCAGCTCCCAACCTTCGGACAGGGAGTCAGCTTTCTTT | . | TRBJ1-1 | TRBV11-3 | TRBD1
CASSNSGGYGEKLFF | TGTGCCAGCTCCAACTCCGGGGGGTATGGTGAAAAACTGTTTTTT | . | TRBJ1-4 | TRBV27 | .
CSVGPQGAYEQYF | TGCAGCGTTGGTCCACAGGGGGCTTACGAGCAGTACTTC | . | TRBJ2-7 | TRBV29-1 | TRBD1
CASSFGASGRYEQYF | TGTGCCAGCAGCTTTGGAGCTAGCGGGAGGTACGAGCAGTACTTC | . | TRBJ2-7 | TRBV5-4 | TRBD2
CASKQGSGANVLTF | TGTGCCAGTAAACAGGGTTCTGGGGCCAACGTCCTGACTTTC | . | TRBJ2-6 | TRBV19 | .
CASSVGPTGELFF | TGTGCCAGCAGCGTAGGGCCCACCGGGGAGCTGTTTTTT | . | TRBJ2-2 | TRBV9 | .
CASSRTGGDYGYTF | TGTGCCAGCAGCCGGACAGGGGGCGACTATGGCTACACCTTC | . | TRBJ1-2 | TRBV7-2 | TRBD1
CASKFGQGRQDSNEKLFF | TGTGCCAGTAAATTCGGACAGGGTCGTCAAGACTCAAATGAAAAACTGTTTTTT | once | TRBJ1-4 | TRBV19 | TRBD1
CASSPLQVKGGVSTEAFF | TGTGCCAGCTCACCACTACAGGTCAAGGGGGGAGTTAGCACTGAAGCTTTCTTT | . | TRBJ1-1 | TRBV18 | .
CASSSTTGGSYEQYF | TGTGCCAGTTCTTCCACAACAGGGGGCTCCTACGAGCAGTACTTC | . | TRBJ2-7 | TRBV19 | TRBD1
CASSAGTQNTEAFF | TGTGCCAGCTCAGCCGGGACACAGAACACTGAAGCTTTCTTT | . | TRBJ1-1 | TRBV18 | .
CASSEGEKAGYEQYF | TGTGCCAGCAGCGAGGGGGAGAAGGCCGGCTACGAGCAGTACTTC | once | TRBJ2-7 | TRBV9 | .
CASSYGWINSNNEQFF | TGTGCCAGCAGCTATGGGTGGATCAACTCGAACAATGAGCAGTTCTTC | once | TRBJ2-1 | TRBV13 | .
CASSRLLAGRATGELFF | TGCGCCAGCAGCCGACTGCTGGCCGGGAGAGCCACCGGGGAGCTGTTTTTT | . | TRBJ2-2 | TRBV4-3 | .
CASSVKWASEKLFF | TGTGCCAGCAGCGTCAAGTGGGCTAGTGAAAAACTGTTTTTT | . | TRBJ1-4 | TRBV5-4 | .
CASSFGIGELFF | TGTGCCAGCAGCTTTGGGATCGGGGAGCTGTTTTTT | . | TRBJ2-2 | TRBV7-9 | .
CASSLGGVLETQYF | TGCGCCAGCAGCTTGGGGGGTGTTCTAGAGACCCAGTACTTC | . | TRBJ2-5 | TRBV5-1 | .
CASARDSNEKLFF | TGTGCCAGCGCACGGGACAGTAATGAAAAACTGTTTTTT | . | TRBJ1-4 | TRBV18 | TRBD1
CASSYTSGTSYEQYF | TGTGCCAGTAGCTACACTAGCGGCACATCCTACGAGCAGTACTTC | once | TRBJ2-7 | TRBV19 | TRBD2
CASSDRVGSPLHF | TGTGCCAGCTCAGACAGGGTGGGTTCACCCCTCCACTTT | . | TRBJ1-6 | TRBV2 | TRBD1
CASSIGGLGNTIYF | TGTGCCAGTAGTATTGGGGGCCTGGGAAACACCATATATTTT | . | TRBJ1-3 | TRBV19 | .
CASSRSNTEQYF | TGCGCCAGCAGTCGTTCCAACACCGAGCAGTACTTC | . | TRBJ2-7 | TRBV10-2 | .
CASSGRSYEQYF | TGTGCCAGCAGTGGGCGGAGCTACGAGCAGTACTTC | . | TRBJ2-7 | TRBV6-1 | .
CASSIDQGTRFKQFF | TGTGCCAGTAGTATAGATCAAGGGACTCGCTTTAAGCAGTTCTTC | . | TRBJ2-1 | TRBV19 | .
CASSHRWDTQYF | TGCGCCAGCAGCCATAGGTGGGATACGCAGTATTTT | . | TRBJ2-3 | TRBV4-1 | .
CASSRLPQETQYF | TGCGCCAGCAGCCGCCTGCCGCAAGAGACCCAGTACTTC | . | TRBJ2-5 | TRBV4-1 | .
CASSLQGSDTQYF | TGTGCCAGCAGCTTGCAGGGCTCAGATACGCAGTATTTT | . | TRBJ2-3 | TRBV5-4 | .
CASSSGTSSLYNEQFF | TGTGCCAGCAGCTCCGGGACTAGCTCCCTTTACAATGAGCAGTTCTTC | . | TRBJ2-1 | TRBV5-6 | TRBD2
CASSRHNLQRASYNSPLHF | TGTGCCAGCAGCCGTCACAACCTCCAAAGGGCTAGCTATAATTCACCCCTCCACTTT | . | TRBJ1-6 | TRBV14 | .
CASSLEGWTSGSPRTDTQYF | TGTGCCAGCAGCTTAGAAGGGTGGACTAGCGGGAGTCCCCGCACAGATACGCAGTATTTT | . | TRBJ2-3 | TRBV11-3 | TRBD2
CASSGQHYGYTF | TGTGCCAGCAGCGGTCAGCACTATGGCTACACCTTC | . | TRBJ1-2 | TRBV9 | .